A single sample gave rise to the 32 T cell receptor beta chains below, sequenced in a study of Ad26.COV2.S vaccination and SARS-CoV-2 variants. Treatment reported: around 19 received Ad26.COV2.S at low or high dose, single or two shots; about 5 received placebo; per-sample allocation not given. Sampling happened 63 days after the first vaccine or placebo injection. Produced via immunoSEQ multiplex PCR; TCRdb's table is partial and in-frame only. There are about 400,000 clones in the sample; 83% occur only once, and about 7.1% lies in the top ten. Sample: peripheral blood, taken in a trial of Ad26.COV2.S vaccine versus placebo. Source of these receptors: a person aged 18-60 years who received the Ad26.COV2.S COVID-19 vaccine or a placebo.

The genes are TRBV13 and TRBJ2-1; 7 bases fit TRBD2. The CDR3 sequence is 14 residues long. From germline, CDR1 is PRHDT and CDR2 FYEKMQ (reference sequence). V shed 0 bases and J 6 bases; nucleotides not matched to a gene: 2. DNA for the CDR3: TGTGCCAGCAGCTTAGGGGAGCGGGGCAATGAGCAGTTCTTC. This translates into CASSLGERGNEQFF.

V usage is TRBV2 and J usage is TRBJ2-3; 7 bases map to TRBD1. The CDR3 is made up of 17 amino acids. Germline V gene lookup returns CDR1 SNHLY and CDR2 FYNNEI. Losses at the gene ends were 3 bases for V and 1 base for J; bases not matched to a gene: 10. The CDR3 loop is CASSEDDRERGTDTQYF. Here the CDR3 DNA reads TGTGCCAGCAGTGAGGATGACAGGGAGAGGGGCACAGATACGCAGTATTTT.

This sequence joins TRBV6-5 and TRBJ1-2, with unresolved D. V lost 6 bases, J lost 8 bases, and 16 bases lay in between. The CDR3 covers 13 residues. Germline V gene sequence: CDR1 MNHEY, CDR2 SVGAGI. CDR3 nucleotide sequence: TGTGCCAGCAGCCATACTGCGTACGGCGGCTACACCTTC. Amino acid sequence: CASSHTAYGGYTF.

The chain recombines TRBV7-9 with TRBJ2-2; maybe TRBD2 (5 bases). Trimming cost V 6 bases and J 5 bases, with 22 bases left between them. This CDR3 is built from 17 residues. Per the germline V gene, CDR1 is SEHNR and CDR2 is FQNEAQ (reference sequence). CDR3 amino acids: CASRSEGAALRTGELFF. In DNA form, the CDR3 reads TGTGCCAGCAGATCAGAAGGAGCGGCACTAAGGACCGGGGAGCTGTTTTTT.

CDR3 in amino acids: CASSLPQTGGNGYTF. The CDR3 DNA follows: TGTGCCAGCAGCCTCCCCCAGACAGGGGGCAATGGCTACACCTTC. The chain has TRBV7-2 and TRBJ1-2, with TRBD1 identical over 10 bases. V lost 5 bases, J lost 6 bases, and 9 bases stayed unmatched. Germline CDR1 and CDR2: SGHTA and FQGNSA. The CDR3 runs to 15 residues.

This clone was recorded only once. V and J are TRBV7-2 and TRBJ2-3; TRBD2 matches 10 bases. Germline V gene sequence: CDR1 SGHTA, CDR2 FQGNSA. The CDR3 extends over 15 amino acids. V was pared by 1 base and J by 5 bases, with 3 bases of the junction left unmatched. CDR3 loop: CASSLDASGGDTQYF. CDR3 nucleotides: TGTGCCAGCAGCTTAGATGCTAGCGGGGGAGATACGCAGTATTTT.

This clone has a handful of counts. V gene TRBV5-1 combines with J gene TRBJ2-7; possible D gene TRBD2, 6 bases. Germline values: CDR1 SGHRS, CDR2 YFSETQ. The CDR3 extends over 12 amino acids. V lost 2 bases, J lost 6 bases, and 9 bases lay in between. CDR3: CASSFPAGEQYF. Written as DNA, the CDR3 is TGCGCCAGCAGCTTTCCAGCGGGCGAGCAGTACTTC.

The sample holds one count of this clone. V is TRBV2 and J is TRBJ2-5; either TRBD1 or TRBD2 may supply D (6 bases each). Trimming removed 7 bases from V and 4 bases from J, with 22 bases in between. Germline V lookup: CDR1 SNHLY, CDR2 FYNNEI. The CDR3 extends over 16 amino acids. The CDR3 DNA reads as TGTGCCAGCACTCCTGGAGGTCTCCGGGGGCGAGAGACCCAGTACTTC. This encodes CASTPGGLRGRETQYF. The variable domain in full, completed from reference TRBV2 and TRBJ2-5, reads EPEVTQTPSHQVTQMGQEVILRCVPISNHLYFYWYRQILGQKVEFLVSFYNNEISEKSEIFDDQFSVERPDGSNFTLKIRSTKLEDSAMYFCASTPGGLRGRETQYFGPGTRLLVL.

The V call is TRBV20-1, the J call TRBJ1-2; D may be TRBD1 (6 bases). The V gene lost 3 bases and the J gene lost 4 bases, with 15 bases spanning the gap. Germline CDR1 is DFQATT and CDR2 is SNEGSKA (reference sequence). This CDR3 region has 14 residues. CDR3 nucleotide sequence: TGCAGTGCTAGTCTCAGGGGATTGGCCTATGGCTACACCTTC. This encodes CSASLRGLAYGYTF.

The chain combines TRBV20-1 with TRBJ1-1; maybe TRBD1 (5 bases). Germline values: CDR1 DFQATT, CDR2 SNEGSKA (reference sequence). This CDR3 spans 11 amino acids. In nucleotides, the CDR3 is TGCAGGGCCGGGGGTAACACTGAAGCTTTCTTT. This encodes CRAGGNTEAFF.

The chain recombines TRBV11-3 with TRBJ1-6; the D gene is possibly TRBD1 (5 bases). V was trimmed by 1 base and J by 10 bases, leaving 11 bases between them. Germline V CDR1 and CDR2: SGHNT, YENEEA. The CDR3 consists of 14 residues. For the CDR3, the DNA is TGTGCCAGCAGCTTAGCAGGGAGGGGATCACCCCTCCACTTT. Amino acids: CASSLAGRGSPLHF.

The gene calls are TRBV9 and TRBJ2-3; 8 nucleotides align to TRBD1. Per germline, CDR1 SGDLS and CDR2 YYNGEE. The CDR3 length is 14 residues. With V trimmed by 4 bases and J by 3 bases, 4 bases remained unmatched. The CDR3 DNA follows: TGTGCCAGCAGCTCCCGGACAGGGACAGATACGCAGTATTTT. Residues: CASSSRTGTDTQYF.

The chain combines TRBV11-2 with TRBJ2-1; D is unclear. The ends were cut back, 7 bases at V and 8 bases at J, with 15 bases in the middle. CDR3 length: 13 residues. Germline V gene sequence: CDR1 SGHAT, CDR2 FQNNGV. CDR3 DNA sequence: TGTGCCAGCACCATGTCTAGTGGTCATGAGCAGTTCTTC. Translation gives CASTMSSGHEQFF.

This chain connects TRBV3-1 (or the pseudogene TRBV3-2) to TRBJ1-2; no definite D call. The V gene's germline CDR1 is LGHDT and CDR2 YNNKEL (reference sequence). The CDR3 sequence is 13 residues long. Trimming left V 1 base short and J 7 bases short, with 10 bases between. CDR3 nucleotide sequence: TGTGCCAGCAGCCAAGGAAATCGGGGTGGCTACACCTTC. Translating it yields CASSQGNRGGYTF.

The V gene is TRBV4-3, the J gene TRBJ1-4, with no clear D. Germline V gene lookup returns CDR1 LGHNA and CDR2 YSLEER. This CDR3 has 15 residues. Trimming took 4 bases from V and 0 from J, leaving 9 bases between them. This chain's CDR3 is CASSRGLATNEKLFF. The CDR3 DNA sequence: TGCGCCAGCAGCCGCGGCCTCGCAACTAATGAAAAACTGTTTTTT.

This chain links TRBV28 with TRBJ1-6; D call uncertain. The CDR3 totals 15 residues. Trimming removed 5 bases from V and 3 bases from J, with 11 bases in between. Germline-derived CDR1 and CDR2 are MDHEN and SYDVKM. CDR3 DNA: TGTGCCAGCAGTAAACCCTATAGCTATAATTCACCCCTCCACTTT. This encodes CASSKPYSYNSPLHF.

This clone occurred once. This CDR3 is CASSWTAYNSPLHF. The DNA for the CDR3 is TGCGCCAGCAGCTGGACGGCCTATAATTCACCCCTCCACTTT. The gene calls are TRBV5-1 and TRBJ1-6; D gene uncertain. CDR1 is SGHRS and CDR2 is YFSETQ in the germline V gene. The V and J ends lost 3 bases and 2 bases respectively, with 6 bases between them. There are 14 residues in the CDR3.

The CDR3 bases are TGTGCCAGCAGCATGGGTAGTCAGGGTTCACCCCTCCACTTT. It codes for CASSMGSQGSPLHF. The chain is built from TRBV5-6 and TRBJ1-6, with TRBD1 as a possible D gene (5 bases). The CDR3 spans 14 residues. V was cut by 4 bases and J by 9 bases, with 14 bases left in between. Germline CDR1 reads SGHDT; CDR2 reads YYEEEE.

Only a few counts were recorded for this clone. V usage is TRBV5-6 and J usage is TRBJ1-3; D unclear. The germline gives CDR1 SGHDT, CDR2 YYEEEE. V lost 10 bases to trimming and J lost 4 bases, with 9 bases between them. The CDR3 is 11 amino acids. In DNA, the CDR3 is TGTGCCTCCACCGAGGGAAACACCATATATTTT. The encoded protein is CASTEGNTIYF.

This clone occurred a few times. This chain joins TRBV7-9 and TRBJ2-3; D is ambiguous. The CDR3 runs to 12 residues. The germline V gene encodes CDR1 SEHNR and CDR2 FQNEAQ (reference sequence). V lost 5 bases and J lost 6, with 9 bases in between. CDR3 DNA: TGTGCCAGCAGCCCTACCGCCGATACGCAGTATTTT. It translates to CASSPTADTQYF.

The V gene is TRBV4-3, the J gene TRBJ2-3; D unclear. This CDR3 spans 16 amino acids. V was clipped by 0 bases and J by 0 bases, with 10 bases between them. Germline-derived CDR1 and CDR2 are LGHNA and YSLEER. The CDR3 region is CASSQDREWSTDTQYF. DNA of the CDR3: TGCGCCAGCAGCCAAGACCGAGAATGGAGCACAGATACGCAGTATTTT.

The chain combines TRBV5-4 with TRBJ1-2; 8 bases are a match to TRBD1. The germline gives CDR1 SGHNT, CDR2 YYREEE (reference sequence). V trimming: 0 bases; J trimming: 5 bases; junction bases outside the gene matches: 6. The CDR3 loop spans 15 amino acids. DNA of the CDR3: TGTGCCAGCAGCTTGGCAGGGGGCGCAAGGTATGGCTACACCTTC. Residues: CASSLAGGARYGYTF.

This clone has a single count. V gene TRBV4-3 combines with J gene TRBJ1-6; 8 positions match TRBD1. The CDR3 sequence is 15 residues long. J was trimmed by 7 bases and V by 4 bases; bases with no gene match: 6. Germline V gene data show CDR1 as LGHNA and CDR2 as YSLEER. The CDR3 DNA follows: TGCGCCAGCAGCCTAGGACAGGGCTTGAATTCACCCCTCCACTTT. It yields the protein CASSLGQGLNSPLHF.

The V and J genes are TRBV30 and TRBJ1-1, with unresolved D. Germline V gene data show CDR1 as GTSNPN and CDR2 as SVGIG (reference sequence). The V gene lost 3 bases and the J gene lost 2 bases, with 4 bases spanning the gap. The CDR3 has 11 residues. This CDR3 is CAWRGNTEAFF. The DNA for the CDR3 is TGTGCCTGGAGGGGAAACACTGAAGCTTTCTTT. Combining the CDR3 with reference TRBV30 and TRBJ1-1 gives the whole variable domain SQTIHQWPATLVQPVGSPLSLECTVEGTSNPNLYWYRQAAGRGLQLLFYSVGIGQISSEVPQNLSASRPQDRQFILSSKKLLLSDSGFYLCAWRGNTEAFFGQGTRLTVV.

J is TRBJ2-7 and V is TRBV5-1, with 9 nucleotides matching TRBD2. The CDR3 has 14 amino acids. The V gene's germline CDR1 is SGHRS and CDR2 YFSETQ. V was clipped by 4 bases and J by 6 bases; unmatched bases: 8. As DNA, the CDR3 is TGCGCCAGCAGCCAAACTGCGGGGGGGGTCGAGCAGTACTTC. This sequence encodes CASSQTAGGVEQYF.

V and J are TRBV12-3 or TRBV12-4 and TRBJ2-7, with 7 bases that match TRBD1. The CDR3 extends over 13 amino acids. Unmatched junction bases numbered 0, after V lost 2 bases and J lost 2 bases. This CDR3 is CASSLQGAYEQYF. DNA of the CDR3: TGTGCCAGCAGTTTACAGGGGGCCTACGAGCAGTACTTC.

The chain uses TRBV4-1 and TRBJ1-5; D not certain. There are 14 residues in the CDR3. V was clipped by 1 base and J by 6 bases, with 10 bases between them. Germline V lookup: CDR1 MGHRA, CDR2 YSYEKL. CDR3 in amino acids: CASSQGALGQPQHF. CDR3 in DNA: TGCGCCAGCAGCCAAGGAGCATTGGGTCAGCCCCAGCATTTT.

The chain links TRBV9 to TRBJ2-3, with 8 bases that match TRBD2. The V and J ends lost 4 bases and 8 bases, in that order; junction bases with no gene match: 15. CDR1 and CDR2 from the germline V gene are SGDLS and YYNGEE. This CDR3 has 16 residues. CDR3 nucleotide sequence: TGTGCCAGCAGCCCACGGGGGCGGGAGGCTTATATTACGCAGTATTTT. This sequence encodes CASSPRGREAYITQYF.

The J gene is TRBJ1-2, the V gene TRBV2; D not certain. CDR1 and CDR2 from the germline V gene are SNHLY and FYNNEI. The V gene lost 11 bases and the J gene lost 5 bases, with 9 bases spanning the gap. CDR3 length equals 10 residues. CDR3 protein: CAGLEYGYTF. Written as DNA, the CDR3 is TGTGCCGGGTTGGAATATGGCTACACCTTC.

J is TRBJ1-2 and V is TRBV12-3 or TRBV12-4; the D gene is possibly TRBD1 (6 bases). The CDR3 is 13 residues long. With 5 bases removed from V and 5 bases from J, the gap between germline ends came to 12 bases. As DNA, the CDR3 is TGTGCCAGCAGTCCAGGGGTACGGTATGGCTACACCTTC. It translates to CASSPGVRYGYTF.

This clone has more than one count but fewer than ten. The rearrangement links TRBV6-5 to TRBJ1-4; D possibly corresponds to TRBD1 (6 bases). V lost 6 bases and J lost 4, with 12 bases in between. CDR3 length: 14 residues. Germline CDR1 and CDR2: MNHEY and SVGAGI. CDR3 amino acids: CASSNGQINEKLFF. For the CDR3, the DNA is TGTGCCAGCAGCAATGGACAGATTAATGAAAAACTGTTTTTT.

The chain has TRBV11-3 and TRBJ1-4; a possible D gene is TRBD1 (6 bases). The V gene lost 1 base and the J gene lost 5 bases, with 11 bases spanning the gap. CDR3 length: 15 amino acids. In germline, CDR1 is SGHNT, CDR2 YENEEA. The CDR3 loop reads CASSLGGRTNEKLFF. The CDR3, as DNA: TGTGCCAGCAGCTTAGGGGGGCGTACCAATGAAAAACTGTTTTTT.